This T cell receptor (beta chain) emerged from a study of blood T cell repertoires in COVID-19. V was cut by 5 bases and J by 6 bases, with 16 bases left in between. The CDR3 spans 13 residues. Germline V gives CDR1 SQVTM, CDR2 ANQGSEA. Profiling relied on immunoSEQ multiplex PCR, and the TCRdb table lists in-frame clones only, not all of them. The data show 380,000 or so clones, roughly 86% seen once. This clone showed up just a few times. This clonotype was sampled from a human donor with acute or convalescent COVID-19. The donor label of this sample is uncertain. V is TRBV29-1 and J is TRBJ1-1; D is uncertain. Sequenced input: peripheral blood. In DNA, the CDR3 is TGCAGCGTTTCGAGAAGAGGCGAAGCTGAAGCTTTCTTT. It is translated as CSVSRRGEAEAFF.